This TCR beta chain emerged from a study of T-cell memory formation after mild COVID-19. Deletions cut 3 bases from V and 3 bases from J, with 9 bases between. The length of the CDR3 is 13 residues. TCRdb passed the 5' RACE reads through MiXCR, listing each CDR3 protein once. The sample shows 580,000 or so distinct CDR3 sequences, approximately 15% of them seen only once. In this sample, this clonotype turned up a few times. The source is an adult woman who had mild COVID-19 (a few samples of this study predate the infection). Cell type and time point are not known. The specimen sequenced was PBMCs or a T cell subset sorted from them (not recorded which). The J gene is TRBJ2-7, the V gene TRBV12-3 or TRBV12-4; D is undetermined. This chain's CDR3 is CASSFTGFYEQYF. CDR3 in DNA: TGTGCCAGCAGTTTTACGGGTTTCTACGAGCAGTACTTC.